Below are 22 T cell receptor beta chains sequenced from a single sample in a study of low-dose radiotherapy and immunotherapy resistance in tumors. Noted time point: after trial treatment. Specified treatment: LDRT plus nivolumab, ipilimumab, low-dose cyclophosphamide and aspirin (RACIN trial). Alpha and beta chains were covered, as first-strand cDNA relied on TRAV- and TRBV-specific primers. TCR amplification used 20 PCR cycles, a constant-region primer and a V-primer adapter. One entry per CDR3 protein, called by TCRdb with MiXCR from the reads. In the table there are roughly 90,000 distinct CDR3 sequences, 20% to 25% of which are singletons. This specimen consisted of PBMCs, obtained after low-dose radiotherapy plus immunotherapy. The receptors derive from a female donor with ovarian cancer.

This clonotype was seen many times. The rearrangement links TRBV7-9 to TRBJ2-2; perhaps D is TRBD1 or TRBD2 (6 bases each). CDR1 and CDR2 (germline): SEHNR, FQNEAQ (reference sequence). The V gene lost 5 bases and the J gene lost 7 bases, with 17 bases spanning the gap. CDR3 length equals 15 residues. The CDR3 region is CASSPSGARGGELFF. Written as DNA, the CDR3 is TGTGCCAGCAGCCCTTCGGGGGCCCGCGGCGGGGAGCTGTTTTTT.

This clonotype has a count of ten or more. V and J are TRBV18 and TRBJ2-3, with 7 bases identical to TRBD1. The J segment lost 0 bases and the V segment lost 5 bases, leaving 8 bases of the junction unmatched. The germline gives CDR1 KGHSH, CDR2 LQKENI. CDR3 length: 16 residues. The CDR3 bases are TGTGCCAGCTCAACAGGACAGGCCTCTAGCACAGATACGCAGTATTTT. As protein: CASSTGQASSTDTQYF. Supplemented by reference TRBV18 and TRBJ2-3, the full variable domain reads NAGVMQNPRHLVRRRGQEARLRCSPMKGHSHVYWYRQLPEEGLKFMVYLQKENIIDESGMPKERFSAEFPKEGPSILRIQQVVRGDSAAYFCASSTGQASSTDTQYFGPGTRLTVL.

Ten or more counts support this clonotype. The CDR3: CASSASGTSTDTQYF. CDR3 nucleotides: TGTGCCAGCAGCGCCTCCGGGACGAGCACAGATACGCAGTATTTT. The chain recombines TRBV7-2 with TRBJ2-3, with D perhaps TRBD1 or TRBD2 (5 bases each). The CDR3 contains 15 residues. Deletions cut 5 bases from V and 0 bases from J, with 12 bases between. The V gene's germline CDR1 is SGHTA and CDR2 FQGNSA.

This clonotype has ten or more counts. J is TRBJ1-3 and V is TRBV12-3 or TRBV12-4; D call uncertain. The CDR3 sequence is 16 residues long. The V end lost 1 base, the J end lost 1 base, and 11 bases lay between the germline ends. The DNA for the CDR3 is TGTGCCAGCAGTTTAGTGCAACGGAGTTCTGGAAACACCATATATTTT. Its protein product is CASSLVQRSSGNTIYF.

The table lists this clonotype with many counts. This chain joins TRBV20-1 and TRBJ1-5, with D perhaps TRBD1 (6 bases). This CDR3 is built from 18 residues. V lost 6 bases and J lost 6, with 30 bases in between. CDR1 and CDR2 from the germline V gene are DFQATT and SNEGSKA (reference sequence). The CDR3 loop reads CSASVPGQPGRGGQPQHF. In nucleotides, the CDR3 is TGCAGTGCAAGCGTCCCGGGACAACCAGGCCGAGGAGGTCAGCCCCAGCATTTT.

This clonotype was seen more than once but under ten times. A far larger clone differs by one base, so this is likely a read error. J is TRBJ2-1 and V is TRBV11-2; 7 bases are a match to TRBD2. Germline V CDR1 and CDR2: SGHAT, FQNNGV. V shed 0 bases and J 10 bases; nucleotides not matched to a gene: 6. The CDR3 is 14 residues long. The DNA of the CDR3 is TGTGCCAGCAGCTTAGAAGGGACTACCTACGAGCAGTTCTTC. It specifies CASSLEGTTYEQFF.

For this clonotype: This likely reflects a read error, since a far larger clone is one base away. V gene TRBV5-1 combines with J gene TRBJ2-1; 8 bases line up with TRBD2. Losses at the gene ends were 4 bases for V and 10 bases for J; bases not matched to a gene: 13. This CDR3 is built from 15 residues. Germline V CDR1 and CDR2: SGHRS, YFSETQ. The CDR3 protein is CASSLQSGSPYEQFF. CDR3 DNA sequence: TGCGCCAGCAGCCTGCAGAGCGGGAGCCCCTACGAGCAGTTCTTC.

Only one count was recorded for this clonotype. CDR3 residues: CASSPSRRASYEQYF. The CDR3 bases are TGTGCCAGCAGCCCCAGTCGGAGGGCCTCCTACGAGCAGTACTTC. This chain uses TRBV5-6 with TRBJ2-7, with D tentatively TRBD2 (6 bases). Trimming removed 4 bases at V and 0 bases at J, with 14 bases between. Germline loops: CDR1 SGHDT, CDR2 YYEEEE. CDR3 size: 15 residues.

This clonotype showed up many times. The chain employs TRBV14 and TRBJ1-1, with D unclear. Trimming removed 4 bases from V and 4 bases from J, with 7 bases in between. CDR1 is SGHDN and CDR2 is FVKESK in the germline V gene. The CDR3 contains 12 residues. The CDR3 protein is CASSLGITEAFF. The CDR3 DNA reads TGTGCCAGCAGCCTAGGGATCACTGAAGCTTTCTTT.

This clonotype was counted at least ten times. The genes are TRBV7-9 and TRBJ2-5; D perhaps matches TRBD1 (5 bases). This CDR3 has 14 amino acids. Deletions cut 5 bases from V and 4 bases from J, with 14 bases between. Germline loops: CDR1 SEHNR, CDR2 FQNEAQ (reference sequence). CDR3 DNA sequence: TGTGCCAGCAGCCTAAACCAGGGTACAGAGACCCAGTACTTC. Translating it yields CASSLNQGTETQYF. The entire variable domain, with the rest obtained from reference TRBV7-9 and TRBJ2-5, is as follows: DTGVSQNPRHKITKRGQNVTFRCDPISEHNRLYWYRQTLGQGPEFLTYFQNEAQLEKSRLLSDRFSAERPKGSFSTLEIQRTEQGDSAMYLCASSLNQGTETQYFGPGTRLLVL.

This clonotype has ten or more counts. The chain joins TRBV7-6 to TRBJ1-6; D remains unclear. Germline V gives CDR1 SGHVS, CDR2 FNYEAQ. Trimming stripped 3 bases from V and 9 bases from J, with 15 bases between. The CDR3 spans 15 residues. DNA of the CDR3: TGTGCCAGCAGCTTGGGCGGGCGGTCTGGTTCACCCCTCCACTTT. Translating gives CASSLGGRSGSPLHF.

Ten or more counts support this clonotype. The chain has TRBV19 and TRBJ2-5, with D maybe TRBD1 (7 bases). CDR3 length: 14 amino acids. Between the trimmed V and J ends, which lost 9 bases and 4 bases, there was a span of 18 bases. Germline loops: CDR1 LNHDA, CDR2 SQIVND (reference sequence). CDR3 residues: CASSLGGGAETQYF. Written as DNA, the CDR3 is TGTGCCAGCAGCTTAGGAGGGGGCGCAGAGACCCAGTACTTC.

This clonotype was observed many times. V is TRBV29-1 and J is TRBJ2-5; D is perhaps TRBD1 (5 bases). Trimming cost V 7 bases and J 2 bases, with 11 bases left between them. Germline V gene data show CDR1 as SQVTM and CDR2 as ANQGSEA. The CDR3 has 12 residues. As DNA, the CDR3 is TGCAGCGCCTCGTCAGGGCAAGAGACCCAGTACTTC. It specifies CSASSGQETQYF.

This clonotype was observed many times. This chain connects TRBV12-3 or TRBV12-4 to TRBJ1-6; 11 bases line up with TRBD1. The ends lost 3 bases at V and 1 base at J; junction bases unmatched: 14. The CDR3 extends over 21 amino acids. CDR3 sequence: CASSFSGTGGSISSYNSPLHF. CDR3 DNA: TGTGCCAGCAGTTTCTCCGGGACAGGGGGTTCCATAAGTTCCTATAATTCACCCCTCCACTTT.

With respect to this clonotype: A read error is the likely source, as a far larger clone sits one nucleotide away. The gene calls are TRBV13 and TRBJ1-1; D gene uncertain. This CDR3 is built from 15 residues. V shed 5 bases and J shed 4 bases, with 17 bases lying between them. Germline V lookup: CDR1 PRHDT, CDR2 FYEKMQ (reference sequence). The CDR3 nucleotides read TGTGCCAGCAGCGCCGCGCAGCGAGCATGCACTGAAGCTTTCTTT. Translated: CASSAAQRACTEAFF.

This clonotype was observed many times. The chain carries TRBV5-4 and TRBJ2-1; 13 bases fit TRBD2. This CDR3 comprises 15 residues. Per the germline V gene, CDR1 is SGHNT and CDR2 is YYREEE (reference sequence). J was trimmed by 10 bases and V by 1 base; bases with no gene match: 5. CDR3 DNA: TGTGCCAGCAGCTTGATAACTAGCGGGAGGGAAGAGCAGTTCTTC. Residues: CASSLITSGREEQFF.

Many counts were recorded for this clonotype. The rearrangement joins TRBV28 to TRBJ2-2, with 8 bases aligning to TRBD1. Trimming removed 7 bases from V and 6 bases from J; junction bases left unmatched: 7. The CDR3 loop spans 14 amino acids. CDR1 is MDHEN and CDR2 is SYDVKM in the germline V gene. Here the CDR3 DNA reads TGTGCCAGCAAAGAGGGACAGGTTGCCGGGGAGCTGTTTTTT. It codes for CASKEGQVAGELFF.

The sample holds a few counts of this clonotype. In DNA, the CDR3 is TGTGCCTGGAGTGTAAAGGGGACCACGAACACCGGGGAGCTGTTTTTT. Translating gives CAWSVKGTTNTGELFF. The gene calls are TRBV30 and TRBJ2-2; D may be TRBD1 or TRBD2 (5 bases each). V lost 0 bases and J lost 0, with 11 bases in between. The germline CDR1 and CDR2 sequences are GTSNPN and SVGIG (reference sequence). This CDR3 is built from 16 residues.

The chain uses TRBV30 and TRBJ2-3, with D possibly being TRBD1 or TRBD2 (5 bases each). This CDR3 comprises 19 residues. The germline gives CDR1 GTSNPN, CDR2 SVGIG (reference sequence). The V and J ends lost 0 bases and 2 bases respectively, with 24 bases between them. CDR3 in amino acids: CAWSVWWDGGGTDTDTQYF. The CDR3 DNA follows: TGTGCCTGGAGTGTATGGTGGGACGGTGGCGGCACAGACACAGATACGCAGTATTTT.

The table lists this clonotype with many counts. The chain links TRBV5-4 to TRBJ2-3, with 14 bases fitting TRBD2. V shed 3 bases and J 0 bases; nucleotides not matched to a gene: 9. The CDR3 is 19 amino acids. Per germline, CDR1 SGHNT and CDR2 YYREEE (reference sequence). The CDR3, as DNA: TGTGCCAGCAGCTCCCCCGGACTAGCGGGGGGACCTAGCACAGATACGCAGTATTTT. Protein sequence: CASSSPGLAGGPSTDTQYF.

Note on this clonotype: Since a far larger clone is one base different, this is likely a read error. The J gene is TRBJ2-1, the V gene TRBV6-2 or TRBV6-3, with D perhaps TRBD1 (5 bases). The CDR3 spans 12 residues. From germline, CDR1 is MNHEY and CDR2 SVGEGT. Deletions cut 6 bases from V and 10 bases from J, with 13 bases between. Written as DNA, the CDR3 is TGTGCCAGCAGGACCACAGGCGCCGAGCAGTTCTTC. This translates into CASRTTGAEQFF.

Many counts were recorded for this clonotype. V and J are TRBV6-2 or TRBV6-3 and TRBJ2-1, with a weak D call TRBD1 (5 bases). The CDR3 length is 14 residues. Trimming took off 5 bases at V and 9 bases at J, with 17 bases between the two ends. Per the germline V gene, CDR1 is MNHEY and CDR2 is SVGEGT. The CDR3 here is CASSEEWQGREQFF. In nucleotides, the CDR3 is TGTGCCAGCAGTGAAGAGTGGCAGGGTCGTGAGCAGTTCTTC.